This is a list of T cell receptor beta chains from one sample in a study of cytomegalovirus exposure and HLA in healthy donors. Some clones are missing from TCRdb's copy, which holds only in-frame ones; the method was immunoSEQ multiplex PCR. The top ten clones hold approximately 2% of a sample with under 200,000 clones, roughly 79% of them seen once. Specimen: PBMCs. These receptors were collected from a man younger than 40 in good health and CMV-seronegative. Each CDR3 is given with its conserved first and last residue. Where a row states a size, it is once, few, many or the class of an expanded clone; other rows omit it.

clone_size	v_call	j_call	cdr3_aa
-	TRBV27	TRBJ1-1	CASTRRGRSMNTEAFF
-	TRBV6-6	TRBJ2-7	CASSYASGDYEQYF
-	TRBV13	TRBJ2-6	CASSLTGQGLSGANVLTF
-	TRBV25-1	TRBJ2-1	CASSEYARGLAKGEQFF
-	TRBV27	TRBJ2-7	CASSTSGKIIYEQYF
-	TRBV13	TRBJ2-7	CASSLHGLVGEQYF
few	TRBV5-4	TRBJ2-5	CASSFGIGRASETQYF
-	TRBV27	TRBJ2-7	CASSPRGAAYEQYF
-	TRBV11-2	TRBJ2-3	CASSLAPGGLGGTDTQYF
-	TRBV6-6	TRBJ2-7	CASNREGTGPYEQYF
-	TRBV5-4	TRBJ2-2	CASSLPLATGELFF
-	TRBV2	TRBJ1-5	CASSEMLLSNQPQHF
-	TRBV28	TRBJ2-1	CASRLAGGNEQFF
few	TRBV7-9	TRBJ2-1	CASTPSGSSYNEQFF
-	TRBV5-1	TRBJ2-1	CASSSGSNNEQFF
-	TRBV11-3	TRBJ2-3	CASSLDRGGQGTDTQYF
-	TRBV28	TRBJ2-7	CASSLPRTGSEQYF
-	TRBV4-1	TRBJ2-7	CASSQDSASGRHEQYF
-	TRBV11-2	TRBJ2-2	CASSLGQGGYSGELFF
-	TRBV6-5	TRBJ2-1	CASSYGTEHNEQFF
-	TRBV19	TRBJ2-1	CASSFRLAALNEQFF
-	TRBV14	TRBJ2-1	CASSPGTSGRFNNEQFF
-	TRBV7-8	TRBJ2-1	CASSYVGGTGGSYNEQFF
-	TRBV5-1	TRBJ2-7	CASSLFPLGQESYEQYF
few	TRBV5-1	TRBJ1-5	CASSLWGQGNQPQHF
-	TRBV6-1	TRBJ2-1	CASSLREGPNEQFF
-	TRBV7-6	TRBJ2-7	CASSPGTGPTYEQYF
-	TRBV14	TRBJ2-2	CASSQDLGTGNTGELFF
-	TRBV28	TRBJ2-7	CASTPAGIADSYEQYF
-	TRBV7-3	TRBJ2-5	CASSPTGLAGETQYF
-	TRBV28	TRBJ1-1	CASIPPQGENTEAFF
few	TRBV5-1	TRBJ1-2	CASSSARLQSSGYTF
once	TRBV28	TRBJ2-3	CASSPRGSGRGTDTQYF
-	TRBV19	TRBJ2-1	CASSIGDEQFF
-	TRBV6-1	TRBJ2-1	CASSVEREDYEQFF
-	TRBV6-5	TRBJ1-2	CASSYYGAAYGYTF
once	TRBV2	TRBJ2-7	CASLKTSGAYRKYF
-	TRBV29-1	TRBJ2-1	CSVLTEREVYNEQFF
-	TRBV9	TRBJ2-1	CASSGASGSSYNEQFF
-	TRBV5-6	TRBJ2-7	CASSPRGLAGELSSEQYF